What follows are 25 T cell receptor beta chains derived from one specimen sequenced in a study of T-cell reconstitution after alpha-beta-depleted transplantation in children. TCRbeta library construction was performed incorporating unique molecular identifiers. TCRdb reanalysed the PCR reads using MiXCR and keeps one entry per CDR3 protein. The repertoire holds more than 400,000 distinct CDR3 sequences, about an eighth seen once, with around 15% in the top ten. Specimen: PBMCs, mostly from graft donor cells, collected 180 days after TCRalphabeta/CD19-depleted stem cell transplant. The origin of the receptors is a female patient aged 2-15 years who had a stem cell transplant for aplastic anemia, so the T cells may come from the graft donor.

This sequence joins TRBV20-1 and TRBJ1-5, with D possibly matching TRBD1 (5 bases). The germline CDR1 and CDR2 sequences are DFQATT and SNEGSKA (reference sequence). Trimming removed 4 bases at V and 8 bases at J, with 15 bases between. This CDR3 has 13 residues. The CDR3 DNA is TGCAGTGCTACCCCGACAGCTTGGGAGCCCCAGCATTTT. It yields the protein CSATPTAWEPQHF.

The table lists this clonotype with a few counts. The V gene is TRBV19, the J gene TRBJ2-1; 8 nucleotides agree with TRBD2. The CDR3 consists of 13 residues. The germline CDR1 and CDR2 sequences are LNHDA and SQIVND (reference sequence). J was trimmed by 8 bases and V by 6 bases; bases with no gene match: 6. The CDR3 spells CASRQRETHEQFF. The CDR3 DNA reads TGTGCCAGTAGGCAGCGGGAGACCCATGAGCAGTTCTTC.

The V gene is TRBV7-2, the J gene TRBJ1-1; D perhaps matches TRBD1 (5 bases). Germline CDR1 reads SGHTA; CDR2 reads FQGNSA. The length of the CDR3 is 15 residues. V was pared by 1 base and J by 0 bases, with 9 bases between. CDR3 bases: TGTGCCAGCAGCTTAGTAGGGGCCATGAACACTGAAGCTTTCTTT. This gives the protein CASSLVGAMNTEAFF.

This clonotype appeared a single time. A junction boundary mismatches the germline segment, possibly from a read error. This sequence joins TRBV28 and TRBJ2-2, with TRBD1 matching over 9 bases. This CDR3 is built from 17 residues. Germline CDR1 reads MDHEN; CDR2 reads SYDVKM. CDR3 nucleotide sequence: TGTGCCAGCAGTCCTTTACGGTGGGACAGGGCCACCAGGGAGCTGTTTTTT. Translating gives CASSPLRWDRATRELFF.

CDR3 sequence (DNA): TGTGCCAGCAGTTCCGCGGTCGATAATTCACCCCTCCACTTT. This sequence encodes CASSSAVDNSPLHF. The V and J genes are TRBV28 and TRBJ1-6; D is uncertain. Germline-derived CDR1 and CDR2 are MDHEN and SYDVKM. Trimming left V 4 bases short and J 5 bases short, with 9 bases between. This CDR3 is built from 14 residues.

The chain joins TRBV11-2 to TRBJ2-4; D possibly corresponds to TRBD2 (7 bases). The V and J ends lost 3 bases and 0 bases respectively, with 12 bases between them. Germline assignment: CDR1 SGHAT and CDR2 FQNNGV. The CDR3 runs 16 residues. CDR3 loop: CASSFEGGLAKNIQYF. The CDR3 DNA is TGTGCCAGCAGCTTCGAGGGGGGGTTAGCCAAAAACATTCAGTACTTC.

This clonotype was picked up a small number of times. The rearrangement joins TRBV7-2 to TRBJ1-6; TRBD1 matches at 11 bases. Trimming cost V 0 bases and J 10 bases; bases outside gene matches: 8. Per the germline V gene, CDR1 is SGHTA and CDR2 is FQGNSA. The CDR3 sequence is 17 residues long. CDR3 nucleotides: TGTGCCAGCAGCTTAGCGGTGGACAGGGGGCGCAGCTCACCCCTCCACTTT. It yields the protein CASSLAVDRGRSSPLHF.

V is TRBV28 and J is TRBJ1-5; D gene ambiguous. V lost 1 base and J lost 5, with 3 bases in between. Germline CDR1 MDHEN, CDR2 SYDVKM. The CDR3 spans 12 residues. The DNA of the CDR3 is TGTGCCAGCAGTTTATCCTATCAGCCCCAGCATTTT. As protein: CASSLSYQPQHF.

As regards this clonotype: Being one base from a much bigger clone, this may be a read error. The chain combines TRBV14 with TRBJ2-3, with a weak D call TRBD2 (6 bases). Germline-derived CDR1 and CDR2 are SGHDN and FVKESK. This CDR3 is 18 amino acids long. Trimming removed 3 bases from V and 1 base from J, with 20 bases in between. The CDR3 nucleotides read TGTGCCAGCAGCCAGGGGGAACCAGCGCGGGGACGCACAGATACGCAGTATTTT. Translating gives CASSQGEPARGRTDTQYF.

This chain connects TRBV12-3 or TRBV12-4 to TRBJ1-1; D might be TRBD1 (6 bases). This CDR3 region has 13 residues. The germline V and J ends were trimmed by 2 bases and 6 bases, with 10 bases remaining between them. CDR3 loop: CASSLRGAAEAFF. CDR3 DNA: TGTGCCAGCAGTTTACGGGGGGCCGCTGAAGCTTTCTTT.

This clonotype was counted between two and nine times. This chain joins TRBV5-1 and TRBJ2-3; D is possibly TRBD2 (6 bases). Germline V CDR1 and CDR2: SGHRS, YFSETQ. Trimming removed 4 bases from V and 0 bases from J, with 15 bases in between. The CDR3 consists of 16 residues. CDR3 residues: CASSPAGTPSTDTQYF. In DNA, the CDR3 is TGCGCCAGCAGCCCCGCGGGGACGCCTAGCACAGATACGCAGTATTTT.

This clonotype was found many times. J is TRBJ1-3 and V is TRBV6-1; tentatively, D is TRBD1 (5 bases). This CDR3 spans 16 amino acids. Germline values: CDR1 MNHNS, CDR2 SASEGT. V lost 0 bases and J 2 bases, leaving 11 bases between the germline ends. The CDR3 reads CASSEALSTAGNTIYF. As DNA, the CDR3 is TGTGCCAGCAGTGAAGCGCTATCGACAGCTGGAAACACCATATATTTT.

This clonotype showed up just a few times. The chain links TRBV9 to TRBJ2-3, with D perhaps TRBD2 (6 bases). Germline-derived CDR1 and CDR2 are SGDLS and YYNGEE. With 1 base removed from V and 5 bases from J, the gap between germline ends came to 17 bases. The CDR3 extends over 16 amino acids. CDR3 region: CASSVIGTLVGDTQYF. CDR3 in DNA: TGTGCCAGCAGCGTAATAGGGACTCTCGTCGGAGATACGCAGTATTTT. Full variable domain (remainder filled in from reference TRBV9 and TRBJ2-3): DSGVTQTPKHLITATGQRVTLRCSPRSGDLSVYWYQQSLDQGLQFLIQYYNGEERAKGNILERFSAQQFPDLHSELNLSSLELGDSALYFCASSVIGTLVGDTQYFGPGTRLTVL.

This clonotype appeared a few times. V and J are TRBV24-1 and TRBJ2-1; 9 nucleotides match TRBD2. Germline trimming cut 3 bases from V and 2 bases from J; bases unmatched to any gene: 7. Germline V gene sequence: CDR1 KGHDR, CDR2 SFDVKD. CDR3 size: 17 residues. The CDR3 loop reads CATSDRLLAGTYNEQFF. The CDR3 DNA reads TGTGCCACCAGTGATCGACTACTAGCGGGTACCTACAATGAGCAGTTCTTC.

This clonotype was seen a few times. The gene calls are TRBV7-3 and TRBJ1-6; weak D call: TRBD1 (6 bases). Trimming pared 2 bases from V and 10 bases from J, leaving 12 bases between. CDR1 is SGHTA and CDR2 is FQGTGA in the germline V gene. The CDR3 covers 14 residues. CDR3 coding DNA: TGTGCCAGCAGCTTACGGGCAGGGGACTCACCCCTCCACTTT. The encoded protein is CASSLRAGDSPLHF.

Concerning this clonotype: A much larger clone differs by one base, so this may be a read error. The V and J genes are TRBV27 and TRBJ1-2, with TRBD1 matching over 9 bases. From germline, CDR1 is MNHEY and CDR2 SMNVEV (reference sequence). The CDR3 is 15 amino acids. CDR3 protein: CASGFSRTGAYGYTF. The CDR3 nucleotides are TGTGCCAGCGGTTTTTCCCGGACAGGGGCCTATGGCTACACCTTC.

This clonotype was counted only a few times. The chain combines TRBV30 with TRBJ2-3; D remains unclear. V gave up 1 base and J gave up 0 bases, with 5 bases separating them. From germline, CDR1 is GTSNPN and CDR2 SVGIG (reference sequence). The CDR3 is 13 residues long. In nucleotides, the CDR3 is TGTGCCTGGAGTGCGGGCAGCACAGATACGCAGTATTTT. Translation: CAWSAGSTDTQYF. Variable domain in full (rest from reference TRBV30 and TRBJ2-3): SQTIHQWPATLVQPVGSPLSLECTVEGTSNPNLYWYRQAAGRGLQLLFYSVGIGQISSEVPQNLSASRPQDRQFILSSKKLLLSDSGFYLCAWSAGSTDTQYFGPGTRLTVL.

The V and J genes are TRBV12-3 or TRBV12-4 and TRBJ1-1; D remains ambiguous. The CDR3 covers 13 residues. Trimming stripped 6 bases from V and 1 base from J, with 9 bases between. Written as DNA, the CDR3 is TGTGCCAGCAGACCTTCACGGAACACTGAAGCTTTCTTT. Residues: CASRPSRNTEAFF.

This clonotype has only a few counts. The V and J genes are TRBV3-1 and TRBJ2-1, with D possibly being TRBD1 or TRBD2 (5 bases each). CDR1 is LGHDT and CDR2 is YNNKEL in the germline V gene (reference sequence). Deletions cut 0 bases from V and 7 bases from J, with 13 bases between. The CDR3 spans 15 residues. This CDR3 reads CASSQERLWGNEQFF. CDR3 DNA sequence: TGTGCCAGCAGCCAAGAACGGCTTTGGGGGAATGAGCAGTTCTTC.

The chain carries TRBV12-3 or TRBV12-4 and TRBJ2-6, with D unresolved. V lost 4 bases to trimming and J lost 0 bases, with 7 bases between them. CDR3 length: 15 residues. The CDR3 loop reads CASSSGRSGANVLTF. The CDR3 DNA reads TGTGCCAGCAGTTCAGGTCGCTCTGGGGCCAACGTCCTGACTTTC.

This clonotype occurred a few times. This rearrangement joins TRBV20-1 to TRBJ2-3; D gene unclear. Germline lookup yields CDR1 DFQATT and CDR2 SNEGSKA (reference sequence). There are 15 residues in the CDR3. V was cut by 2 bases and J by 0 bases, with 12 bases left in between. The CDR3 DNA reads TGCAGTGCTAGATCTCGGGTTCCTAGCACAGATACGCAGTATTTT. It encodes CSARSRVPSTDTQYF.

CDR3 coding DNA: TGCGCCAGCAGCCAAATTAGCGGGAGGTCGCGGGATGAGCAGTTCTTC. Translated: CASSQISGRSRDEQFF. This sequence joins TRBV4-3 and TRBJ2-1; 10 positions match TRBD2. Trimming cost V 2 bases and J 8 bases; bases outside gene matches: 9. The CDR3 consists of 16 residues. Germline V CDR1 and CDR2: LGHNA, YSLEER.

At least ten counts were recorded for this clonotype. The J gene is TRBJ2-1, the V gene TRBV7-9; D is unresolved. CDR1 and CDR2 (germline): SEHNR, FQNEAQ (reference sequence). The CDR3 contains 15 residues. V lost 3 bases to trimming and J lost 5 bases, with 14 bases between them. CDR3 protein: CASSFLGSRDNEQFF. As DNA, the CDR3 is TGTGCCAGCAGCTTTCTGGGATCAAGGGACAATGAGCAGTTCTTC.

This clonotype was found a few times. J is TRBJ2-1 and V is TRBV12-3 or TRBV12-4; 9 bases line up with TRBD1. This CDR3 region has 16 residues. V lost 6 bases and J lost 7; bases outside the gene matches: 13. The CDR3 nucleotides are TGTGCCAGCAGCCCCCGGGACAGGGTCGAGTGGAATGAGCAGTTCTTC. Its translation is CASSPRDRVEWNEQFF.

The chain recombines TRBV11-1 with TRBJ2-1, with D possibly TRBD2 on 6 matching bases. The V gene lost 5 bases and the J gene lost 0 bases, with 23 bases spanning the gap. In germline, CDR1 is SGHAT, CDR2 FQDESV (reference sequence). The CDR3 is made up of 19 amino acids. This chain's CDR3 is CASSPTRGSEGSSYNEQFF. The CDR3 nucleotides read TGTGCCAGCAGCCCCACCCGAGGGTCGGAGGGAAGCTCCTACAATGAGCAGTTCTTC.